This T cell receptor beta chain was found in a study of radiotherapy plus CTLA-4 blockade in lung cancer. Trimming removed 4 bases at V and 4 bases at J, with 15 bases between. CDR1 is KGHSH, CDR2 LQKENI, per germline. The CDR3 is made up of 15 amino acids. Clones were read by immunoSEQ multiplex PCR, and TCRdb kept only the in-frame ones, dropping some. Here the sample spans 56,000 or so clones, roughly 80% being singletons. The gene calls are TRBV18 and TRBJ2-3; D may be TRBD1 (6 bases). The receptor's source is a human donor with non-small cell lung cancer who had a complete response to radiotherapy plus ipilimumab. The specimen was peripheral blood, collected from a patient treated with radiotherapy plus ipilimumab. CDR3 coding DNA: TGTGCCAGCTCACAGGGACACTCGCCTTCAGATACGCAGTATTTT. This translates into CASSQGHSPSDTQYF. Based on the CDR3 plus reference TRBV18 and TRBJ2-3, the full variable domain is NAGVMQNPRHLVRRRGQEARLRCSPMKGHSHVYWYRQLPEEGLKFMVYLQKENIIDESGMPKERFSAEFPKEGPSILRIQQVVRGDSAAYFCASSQGHSPSDTQYFGPGTRLTVL.